The 21 T cell receptor beta chains presented below share a single source sample, sequenced in a study of cytomegalovirus exposure and HLA in healthy donors. Primers: 60 Vbeta forward and 13 Jbeta reverse. Only in-frame clones appear in the TCRdb table, and some are missing; sequencing was by immunoSEQ multiplex PCR. The table has under 200,000 clones, around 80% seen once. The source material was PBMCs. All receptors derive from a woman aged 50 to 60 in good health and CMV-seropositive.

The V and J genes are TRBV7-6 and TRBJ1-1; D may be TRBD1 (5 bases). From germline, CDR1 is SGHVS and CDR2 FNYEAQ. The CDR3 has 14 residues. V was cut by 0 bases and J by 5 bases, with 10 bases left in between. The CDR3, as DNA: TGTGCCAGCAGCTTAGCAGGGGCGAGGACTGAAGCTTTCTTT. It encodes CASSLAGARTEAFF.

The chain's CDR3 is CASSGLEEKLFF. In DNA form, the CDR3 reads TGTGCCAGCAGTGGTTTGGAGGAAAAACTGTTTTTT. The chain combines TRBV6-6 with TRBJ1-4; D gene uncertain. Trimming stripped 5 bases from V and 8 bases from J, with 9 bases between. The CDR3 spans 12 residues. Germline lookup yields CDR1 MNHNY and CDR2 SVGAGI (reference sequence).

DNA of the CDR3: TGTGCCAGCAGCCCCCGGACTAGCGGGGCGAACACCGGGGAGCTGTTTTTT. This encodes CASSPRTSGANTGELFF. This sequence joins TRBV7-6 and TRBJ2-2; TRBD2 agrees at 12 bases. CDR3 size: 17 residues. Trimming took 5 bases from V and 0 from J; bases not matched to a gene: 4. Germline V CDR1 and CDR2: SGHVS, FNYEAQ.

V is TRBV29-1 and J is TRBJ2-5; 8 bases match TRBD2. CDR3 length: 12 amino acids. Germline V gene sequence: CDR1 SQVTM, CDR2 ANQGSEA. V dropped 4 bases and J dropped 5; count of bases not matched to a gene: 3. DNA for the CDR3: TGCAGCGTTGCTCGGGGGGGCGAGACCCAGTACTTC. Amino acid sequence: CSVARGGETQYF.

This clone has only one observation. The rearrangement uses TRBV7-3 and TRBJ2-1; 8 bases agree with TRBD2. The CDR3 is 15 residues long. Germline lookup yields CDR1 SGHTA and CDR2 FQGTGA. J lost 4 bases, V lost 5 bases, and 7 bases had no gene match. The DNA for the CDR3 is TGTGCCAGCAGCCCCTTGGCGGGGGGTTACAATGAGCAGTTCTTC. Encoded protein: CASSPLAGGYNEQFF.

The chain links TRBV5-5 to TRBJ2-7; no reliable D call. Trimming removed 4 bases from V and 0 bases from J, with 14 bases in between. From germline, CDR1 is SGHKS and CDR2 YYEKEE (reference sequence). The CDR3 consists of 15 residues. The CDR3 DNA is TGTGCCAGCAGCCGTATTAGCCAGAGCTCCTACGAGCAGTACTTC. This gives the protein CASSRISQSSYEQYF.

This clone came up once. The chain recombines TRBV28 with TRBJ2-1; 11 nucleotides agree with TRBD2. CDR1 and CDR2 from the germline V gene are MDHEN and SYDVKM. The J segment lost 4 bases and the V segment lost 8 bases, leaving 4 bases of the junction unmatched. The CDR3 sequence is 14 residues long. The CDR3 sequence is CASARTSGYNEQFF. DNA of the CDR3: TGTGCCAGCGCCCGGACTAGCGGGTACAATGAGCAGTTCTTC.

This clone was detected only once. The chain has TRBV13 and TRBJ1-1; the D gene is possibly TRBD1 (6 bases). Per germline, CDR1 PRHDT and CDR2 FYEKMQ (reference sequence). The CDR3 has 12 residues. Trimming removed 8 bases from V and 7 bases from J, with 14 bases in between. The CDR3 here is CASSRGGDEAFF. The CDR3 DNA is TGTGCCAGCTCAAGGGGGGGAGATGAAGCTTTCTTT.

The J gene is TRBJ1-3, the V gene TRBV9, with 7 bases that match TRBD1. The CDR3 is made up of 16 amino acids. The V and J ends lost 3 bases and 4 bases, in that order; junction bases with no gene match: 10. Germline V gene sequence: CDR1 SGDLS, CDR2 YYNGEE. The DNA for the CDR3 is TGTGCCAGCAGCGGCGAGACAGGGTATGGAGGAAACACCATATATTTT. It translates to CASSGETGYGGNTIYF.

This clone was recorded once. The rearrangement links TRBV30 to TRBJ1-2; unclear D gene. Germline CDR1 and CDR2: GTSNPN and SVGIG (reference sequence). This CDR3 is built from 13 residues. The ends were cut back, 1 base at V and 4 bases at J, with 10 bases in the middle. The CDR3 loop is CAWSDPPSYGYTF. The CDR3, as DNA: TGTGCCTGGAGTGACCCACCGAGCTATGGCTACACCTTC.

The chain is built from TRBV7-9 and TRBJ2-3; D ambiguous. The CDR3 contains 15 residues. Per the germline V gene, CDR1 is SEHNR and CDR2 is FQNEAQ (reference sequence). Trimming left V 5 bases short and J 4 bases short, with 16 bases between. CDR3 bases: TGTGCCAGCAGCCGACAATTGATCCGGCCAGATACGCAGTATTTT. Translating it yields CASSRQLIRPDTQYF.

This sequence joins TRBV27 and TRBJ2-1; 7 bases are shared with TRBD2. CDR1 is MNHEY, CDR2 SMNVEV, per germline (reference sequence). The CDR3 runs to 18 residues. The trim removed 2 bases at V and 3 bases at J, leaving 13 bases unmatched. The CDR3 coding sequence is TGTGCCAGCAGTTTAGGAACCCTTGGGACTACCCTCTACAATGAGCAGTTCTTC. This gives the protein CASSLGTLGTTLYNEQFF.

The chain uses TRBV7-8 and TRBJ2-5, with 7 bases lining up with TRBD1. Germline-derived CDR1 and CDR2 are SGHVS and FQNEAQ. V lost 6 bases to trimming and J lost 3 bases; unmatched junction nucleotides: 4. The CDR3 runs to 13 residues. The CDR3 sequence is CASSFRGKETQYF. CDR3 DNA: TGTGCCAGCAGTTTCAGGGGGAAAGAGACCCAGTACTTC.

This rearrangement joins TRBV27 to TRBJ2-2; a weak D match, TRBD2 (6 bases). Trimming stripped 4 bases from V and 7 bases from J, with 10 bases between. CDR1 MNHEY and CDR2 SMNVEV come from the germline V gene (reference sequence). The CDR3 covers 13 residues. CDR3 sequence reads: CASSSQGGGELFF. CDR3 nucleotides: TGTGCCAGCAGTTCCCAGGGAGGCGGGGAGCTGTTTTTT.

The chain is built from TRBV6-7 and TRBJ1-2, with 7 bases lining up with TRBD1. TRBV6-7 is sorted into the ORF group, with uncertain function. The V gene end was trimmed by 2 bases and the J gene end by 5 bases; junction bases not matched to a gene: 2. The CDR3 has 13 amino acids. DNA for the CDR3: TGTGCCAGCAGTTACAGGGGGCGTTATGGCTACACCTTC. This gives the protein CASSYRGRYGYTF.

Notes on this clone: The sample contains more than one DNA sequence encoding this CDR3. The gene calls are TRBV4-2 and TRBJ2-7; TRBD1 is a possible D gene (6 bases). This CDR3 comprises 17 residues. The germline gives CDR1 LGHNA, CDR2 YNFKEQ. V lost 5 bases and J lost 2, with 22 bases in between. CDR3 sequence: CASSFTGSSGATYEQYF. CDR3 nucleotides: TGTGCCAGCAGCTTTACAGGGTCGAGTGGGGCCACCTACGAGCAGTACTTC.

The chain combines TRBV27 with TRBJ2-2; D is unclear. The ends were cut back, 2 bases at V and 2 bases at J, with 3 bases in the middle. Germline loops: CDR1 MNHEY, CDR2 SMNVEV (reference sequence). The CDR3 spans 13 residues. The CDR3 nucleotides read TGTGCCAGCAGTTTAACAAACACCGGGGAGCTGTTTTTT. Translating gives CASSLTNTGELFF.

This chain links TRBV5-1 with TRBJ1-2; 9 bases line up with TRBD1. The CDR3 is 14 residues long. From germline, CDR1 is SGHRS and CDR2 YFSETQ. V was pared by 6 bases and J by 8 bases, with 11 bases of the junction left unmatched. Here the CDR3 DNA reads TGCGCCAGCACCTGGGGACAGGGAAAGGTCGGCTACACCTTC. It yields the protein CASTWGQGKVGYTF.

The J gene is TRBJ1-1, the V gene TRBV20-1; D not certain. V dropped 8 bases and J dropped 3 bases, with 10 bases sitting between them. CDR1 is DFQATT and CDR2 is SNEGSKA in the germline V gene (reference sequence). The CDR3 is 11 amino acids. The DNA of the CDR3 is TGCAGTCGGCCCCGGGACACTGAAGCTTTCTTT. Protein sequence: CSRPRDTEAFF.

The sample holds a few counts of this clone. This sequence joins TRBV5-4 and TRBJ1-5, with 9 bases aligning to TRBD1. The CDR3 covers 14 residues. J was trimmed by 5 bases and V by 4 bases; bases with no gene match: 4. The germline V gene has CDR1 SGHNT and CDR2 YYREEE (reference sequence). The CDR3, as DNA: TGTGCCAGCAGCCGGGACAGGGCTTATCAGCCCCAGCATTTT. It yields the protein CASSRDRAYQPQHF.

The chain is built from TRBV11-3 and TRBJ2-7; 9 bases line up with TRBD2. The V segment lost 5 bases and the J segment 5 bases; nucleotides outside the gene matches: 7. The CDR3 totals 14 residues. Germline CDR1 SGHNT, CDR2 YENEEA. The CDR3 DNA sequence: TGTGCCAGCAGCCGGGGACTAGCTAACCACGAGCAGTACTTC. It encodes CASSRGLANHEQYF.